This T cell receptor (beta chain) was retrieved from a study of blood T cell repertoires in COVID-19. TCRdb's table, derived via immunoSEQ multiplex PCR, lists solely in-frame clones and lacks some. The sample has a few hundred thousand clones; roughly nine tenths are singletons. From germline, CDR1 is LNHDA and CDR2 SQIVND (reference sequence). Trimming took 3 bases from V and 1 from J; bases not matched to a gene: 7. The CDR3 is made up of 16 amino acids. Sequenced: peripheral blood. The chain carries TRBV19 and TRBJ2-3; 7 nucleotides align to TRBD2. The sequence came from a woman in her twenties or thirties with COVID-19, enrolled during active disease. The CDR3 reads CASSMAVLAGTDTQYF. CDR3 DNA: TGTGCCAGTAGTATGGCAGTGCTAGCGGGCACAGATACGCAGTATTTT.